One and the same sample provided the 19 T cell receptor beta chains below, sequenced in a study of identical twins. TCRdb independently ran MiXCR on the 5' RACE reads; one entry per CDR3 protein. The data hold roughly 1,500,000 distinct CDR3 sequences, with about 32% observed a single time. Sequenced input: cord blood. The receptors shown here come from a newborn girl in good health.

The sample holds one count of this clonotype. This chain joins TRBV9 and TRBJ2-1; tentatively, D is TRBD2 (6 bases). The V end lost 0 bases, the J end lost 0 bases, and 10 bases lay between the germline ends. This CDR3 contains 16 residues. Per the germline V gene, CDR1 is SGDLS and CDR2 is YYNGEE. DNA for the CDR3: TGTGCCAGCAGCGTAGTGCGGGGCCGCTCCTACAATGAGCAGTTCTTC. Protein sequence: CASSVVRGRSYNEQFF. Full variable domain (remainder filled in from reference TRBV9 and TRBJ2-1): DSGVTQTPKHLITATGQRVTLRCSPRSGDLSVYWYQQSLDQGLQFLIQYYNGEERAKGNILERFSAQQFPDLHSELNLSSLELGDSALYFCASSVVRGRSYNEQFFGPGTRLTVL.

This clonotype was recorded a few times. The V and J genes are TRBV7-2 and TRBJ2-7, with TRBD2 matching over 8 bases. The CDR3 has 14 amino acids. The V segment lost 3 bases and the J segment 3 bases; nucleotides outside the gene matches: 4. Germline V gives CDR1 SGHTA, CDR2 FQGNSA. The CDR3 DNA sequence: TGTGCCAGCAGCTTGACTAGCGCTAACTACGAGCAGTACTTC. Protein sequence: CASSLTSANYEQYF.

This clonotype was counted only a few times. The rearrangement uses TRBV24-1 and TRBJ2-2; D is unclear. The V gene's germline CDR1 is KGHDR and CDR2 SFDVKD. This CDR3 spans 14 amino acids. Between the trimmed V and J ends, which lost 5 bases and 7 bases, there was a span of 13 bases. The CDR3 spells CATSAKGRSGELFF. CDR3 nucleotides: TGTGCCACCAGTGCCAAGGGTCGTAGCGGGGAGCTGTTTTTT.

This clonotype appeared a few times. The chain carries TRBV7-9 and TRBJ2-2; D ambiguous. Germline values: CDR1 SEHNR, CDR2 FQNEAQ (reference sequence). CDR3 length: 16 amino acids. V was shortened by 1 base and J by 6 bases, with 15 bases between the two germline ends. This CDR3 is CASSLVGGKGAGELFF. The CDR3 region has the DNA TGTGCCAGCAGCTTAGTGGGCGGAAAAGGCGCCGGGGAGCTGTTTTTT.

The V and J genes are TRBV20-1 and TRBJ2-4, with TRBD2 matching 13 bases. The J call may be incorrect, as the DNA end agrees better with TRBJ2-7. Germline assignment: CDR1 DFQATT and CDR2 SNEGSKA (reference sequence). This CDR3 contains 15 residues. The CDR3 nucleotides read TGCAGTGCTAGGCAACTAGCGGGAGGGCCTCACGAGCAGTACTTC. The encoded protein is CSARQLAGGPHEQYF.

This chain uses TRBV12-3 or TRBV12-4 with TRBJ1-1; D gene unclear. The V and J ends lost 8 bases and 1 base respectively, with 11 bases between them. The CDR3 is 13 residues long. In DNA, the CDR3 is TGTGCCAGCTCGATCCAGCCGAACACTGAAGCTTTCTTT. Translating gives CASSIQPNTEAFF.

This clonotype occurred a few times. CDR3 DNA: TGCGCCAGCAGCCAAGGCCTGCTAGCGGGGGGTTCTCCAGATACGCAGTATTTT. This encodes CASSQGLLAGGSPDTQYF. The chain has TRBV4-1 and TRBJ2-3; 11 bases match TRBD2. V dropped 1 base and J dropped 4; count of bases not matched to a gene: 10. The CDR3 loop spans 18 amino acids. From germline, CDR1 is MGHRA and CDR2 YSYEKL.

This clonotype was picked up one time. The chain carries TRBV10-2 and TRBJ1-1; 10 bases match TRBD1. The CDR3 length is 13 residues. The V and J ends lost 10 bases and 6 bases, in that order; junction bases with no gene match: 8. The V gene's germline CDR1 is WSHSY and CDR2 SAAADI. The CDR3 is CATSGTGVSEAFF. The CDR3 nucleotides read TGCGCCACCTCCGGGACAGGGGTCTCTGAAGCTTTCTTT.

V and J are TRBV7-9 and TRBJ1-1; possible D gene TRBD1, 5 bases. Germline lookup yields CDR1 SEHNR and CDR2 FQNEAQ (reference sequence). The CDR3 runs 16 residues. Trimming shortened V by 0 bases and J by 1 base, and 12 bases separated the two germline ends. The CDR3 nucleotides read TGTGCCAGCAGCTTAGCGCAGGGAAGGGCGAACACTGAAGCTTTCTTT. It is translated as CASSLAQGRANTEAFF.

This clonotype was picked up a small number of times. This rearrangement joins TRBV7-2 to TRBJ1-1; D is unresolved. Trimming cost V 1 base and J 1 base, with 10 bases left between them. The CDR3 runs 15 residues. In germline, CDR1 is SGHTA, CDR2 FQGNSA. The CDR3 reads CASSLGAAGNTEAFF. The CDR3, as DNA: TGTGCCAGCAGCTTAGGCGCGGCAGGGAACACTGAAGCTTTCTTT.

This clonotype was recorded once. The genes are TRBV10-3 and TRBJ2-3, with a possible D match to TRBD2 (7 bases). In germline, CDR1 is ENHRY, CDR2 SYGVKD. Trimming stripped 4 bases from V and 1 base from J, with 24 bases between. The CDR3 length is 19 residues. CDR3 sequence (DNA): TGTGCCATCAGTGGTTTTGGCGGGGGCCGGGTCACACGCACAGATACGCAGTATTTT. It translates to CAISGFGGGRVTRTDTQYF.

The genes are TRBV6-2 or TRBV6-3 and TRBJ2-4; 9 bases are a match to TRBD1. The end of the DNA aligns better with TRBJ2-7, so the J call may be wrong. Per germline, CDR1 MNHEY and CDR2 SVGEGT. The CDR3 covers 13 residues. CDR3 nucleotides: TGTGCCATCGGACAGGGGCCGACCTACGAGCAGTACTTC. Translation: CAIGQGPTYEQYF.

The chain couples TRBV20-1 to TRBJ1-1, with 9 bases that match TRBD1. V gave up 7 bases and J gave up 5 bases; unmatched junction bases: 8. CDR1 and CDR2 from the germline V gene are DFQATT and SNEGSKA (reference sequence). The CDR3 spans 13 residues. CDR3 sequence: CSGARTGETEAFF. CDR3 bases: TGCAGTGGCGCCCGGACAGGGGAAACTGAAGCTTTCTTT.

The V call is TRBV12-3 or TRBV12-4, the J call TRBJ1-1; 8 bases align to TRBD1. CDR3 length: 14 residues. V gave up 3 bases and J gave up 7 bases; unmatched junction bases: 7. As DNA, the CDR3 is TGTGCCAGCAGTTTGAGGACAGGGAGAAGTGAAGCTTTCTTT. It encodes CASSLRTGRSEAFF.

This sequence joins TRBV4-1 and TRBJ1-2, with a possible D match to TRBD1 (6 bases). The V and J ends lost 2 bases and 2 bases respectively, with 12 bases between them. This CDR3 region has 15 residues. CDR1 MGHRA and CDR2 YSYEKL come from the germline V gene. The CDR3 is CASSQFGQLNYGYTF. CDR3 DNA: TGCGCCAGCAGCCAATTTGGACAGTTGAACTATGGCTACACCTTC.

This chain joins TRBV7-2 and TRBJ2-7; 9 bases match TRBD2. The CDR3 consists of 16 residues. V was clipped by 5 bases and J by 0 bases; unmatched bases: 8. The germline V gene encodes CDR1 SGHTA and CDR2 FQGNSA. CDR3 in amino acids: CASSEPSGRNSYEQYF. CDR3 DNA: TGTGCCAGCAGCGAACCCAGCGGGAGGAACTCCTACGAGCAGTACTTC.

The rearrangement links TRBV5-1 to TRBJ1-1, with D possibly matching TRBD1 (5 bases). The CDR3 totals 15 residues. Germline CDR1 is SGHRS and CDR2 is YFSETQ. The V end lost 4 bases, the J end lost 2 bases, and 15 bases lay between the germline ends. The CDR3 coding sequence is TGCGCCAGCAGCCATGCGGGGACCTCTAACACTGAAGCTTTCTTT. Translation gives CASSHAGTSNTEAFF. Filled out from reference TRBV5-1 and TRBJ1-1, the complete variable domain reads KAGVTQTPRYLIKTRGQQVTLSCSPISGHRSVSWYQQTPGQGLQFLFEYFSETQRNKGNFPGRFSGRQFSNSRSEMNVSTLELGDSALYLCASSHAGTSNTEAFFGQGTRLTVV.

This clonotype showed up just a few times. The V gene is TRBV25-1, the J gene TRBJ1-4; maybe TRBD1 (6 bases). This CDR3 is built from 15 residues. CDR1 MGHDK and CDR2 SYGVNS come from the germline V gene. The germline V and J ends were trimmed by 3 bases and 7 bases, with 15 bases remaining between them. The CDR3 region is CASSEGGGVFEKLFF. CDR3 bases: TGTGCCAGCAGTGAGGGGGGGGGCGTTTTTGAAAAACTGTTTTTT.

This clonotype is a singleton in its sample. The junction departs from the called germline gene at one end, perhaps through a read error. The V call is TRBV18, the J call TRBJ1-5, with 7 bases that match TRBD1. The V gene's germline CDR1 is KGHSH and CDR2 LQKENI. This CDR3 spans 15 amino acids. The CDR3 DNA sequence: TGTGGCAGCTCACCAAGACAGGGCGGCAATCAGCCCCAGCATTTT. Amino acids: CGSSPRQGGNQPQHF.